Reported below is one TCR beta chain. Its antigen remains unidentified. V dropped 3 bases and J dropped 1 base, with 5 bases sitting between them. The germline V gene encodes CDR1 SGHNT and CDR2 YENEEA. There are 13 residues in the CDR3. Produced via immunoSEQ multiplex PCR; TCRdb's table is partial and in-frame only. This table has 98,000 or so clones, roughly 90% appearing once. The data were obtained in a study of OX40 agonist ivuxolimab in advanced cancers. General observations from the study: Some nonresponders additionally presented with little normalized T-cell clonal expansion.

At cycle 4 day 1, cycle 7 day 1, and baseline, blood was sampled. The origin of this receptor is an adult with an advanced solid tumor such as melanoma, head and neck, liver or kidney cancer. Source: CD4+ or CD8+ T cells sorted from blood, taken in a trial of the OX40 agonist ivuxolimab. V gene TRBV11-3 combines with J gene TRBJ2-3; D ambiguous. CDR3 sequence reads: CASSFSGTDTQYF. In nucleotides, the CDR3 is TGTGCCAGCAGCTTCAGCGGCACAGATACGCAGTATTTT. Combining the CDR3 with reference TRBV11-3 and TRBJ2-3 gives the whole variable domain EAGVVQSPRYKIIEKKQPVAFWCNPISGHNTLYWYLQNLGQGPELLIRYENEEAVDDSQLPKDRFSAERLKGVDSTLKIQPAELGDSAVYLCASSFSGTDTQYFGPGTRLTVL.